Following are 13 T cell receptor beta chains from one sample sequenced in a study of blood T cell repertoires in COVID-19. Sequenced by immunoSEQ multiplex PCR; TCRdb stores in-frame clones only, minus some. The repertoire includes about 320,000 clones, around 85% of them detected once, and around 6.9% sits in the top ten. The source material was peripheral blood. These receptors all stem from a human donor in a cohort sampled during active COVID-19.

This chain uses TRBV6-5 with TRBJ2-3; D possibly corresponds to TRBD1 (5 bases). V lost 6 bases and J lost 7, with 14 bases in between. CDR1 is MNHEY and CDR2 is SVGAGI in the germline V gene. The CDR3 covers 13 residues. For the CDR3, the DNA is TGTGCCAGCAGGCCCGACAGATTATATACGCAGTATTTT. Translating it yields CASRPDRLYTQYF.

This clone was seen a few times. The CDR3 protein is CATSDGGLSQPQHF. The CDR3 nucleotides are TGTGCCACCAGTGATGGGGGGTTAAGTCAGCCCCAGCATTTT. The chain has TRBV24-1 and TRBJ1-5, with D possibly being TRBD1 (5 bases). V was trimmed by 3 bases and J by 6 bases, leaving 11 bases between them. CDR3 length: 14 amino acids. CDR1 is KGHDR, CDR2 SFDVKD, per germline.

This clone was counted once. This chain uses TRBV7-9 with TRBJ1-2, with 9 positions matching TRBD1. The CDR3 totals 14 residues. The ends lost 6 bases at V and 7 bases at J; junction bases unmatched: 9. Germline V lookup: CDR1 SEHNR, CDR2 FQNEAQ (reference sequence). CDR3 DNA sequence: TGTGCCAGCAGTTTTCGGGACAGGGCGAGTGGCTACACCTTC. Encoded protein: CASSFRDRASGYTF.

Written as DNA, the CDR3 is TGTGCCAGTAGTCCCGGGACAGGGGCCATGAACACTGAAGCTTTCTTT. It codes for CASSPGTGAMNTEAFF. The rearrangement links TRBV19 to TRBJ1-1; 10 nucleotides align to TRBD1. Germline V gene lookup returns CDR1 LNHDA and CDR2 SQIVND (reference sequence). With 5 bases clipped from V and 0 bases from J, the junction kept 6 bases outside the gene matches. This CDR3 region has 16 residues.

Here the CDR3 DNA reads TGTGCCACCAGTCCCACAGGGGAATCTGGAAACACCATATATTTT. Translation: CATSPTGESGNTIYF. The V and J genes are TRBV24-1 and TRBJ1-3, with 7 nucleotides matching TRBD1. The CDR3 contains 15 residues. The junction had 5 bases not matched to a gene; V was cut back by 6 bases and J by 1 base. Germline V CDR1 and CDR2: KGHDR, SFDVKD.

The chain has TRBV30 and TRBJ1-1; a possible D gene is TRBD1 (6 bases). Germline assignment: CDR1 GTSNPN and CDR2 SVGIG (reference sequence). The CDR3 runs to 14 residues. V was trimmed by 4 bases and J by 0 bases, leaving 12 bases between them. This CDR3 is CAWTPRGLNTEAFF. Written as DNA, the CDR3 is TGTGCCTGGACCCCGAGGGGGTTGAACACTGAAGCTTTCTTT.

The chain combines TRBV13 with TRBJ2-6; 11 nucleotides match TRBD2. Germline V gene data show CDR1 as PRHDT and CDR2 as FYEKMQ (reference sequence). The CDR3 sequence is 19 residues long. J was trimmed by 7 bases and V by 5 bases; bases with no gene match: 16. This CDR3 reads CASSQLAGGLGWGANVLTF. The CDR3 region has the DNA TGTGCCAGCAGCCAGCTAGCGGGGGGCCTCGGTTGGGGAGCCAACGTCCTGACTTTC.

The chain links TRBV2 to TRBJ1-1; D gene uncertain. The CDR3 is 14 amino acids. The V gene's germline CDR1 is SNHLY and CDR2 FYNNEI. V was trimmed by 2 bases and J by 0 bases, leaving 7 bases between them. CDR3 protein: CASSETAMNTEAFF. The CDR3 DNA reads TGTGCCAGCAGTGAAACAGCCATGAACACTGAAGCTTTCTTT.

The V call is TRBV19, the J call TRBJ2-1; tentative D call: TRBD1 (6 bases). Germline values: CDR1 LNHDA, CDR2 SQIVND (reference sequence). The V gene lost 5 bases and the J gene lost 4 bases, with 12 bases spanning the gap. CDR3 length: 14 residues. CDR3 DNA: TGTGCCAGTAGTTGGGGGCGCAATTACAATGAGCAGTTCTTC. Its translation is CASSWGRNYNEQFF.

This CDR3 is CASSQRIAGEPYEQYF. CDR3 nucleotide sequence: TGCGCCAGCAGCCAGAGGATAGCGGGGGAACCGTACGAGCAGTACTTC. This chain links TRBV4-1 with TRBJ2-7; 9 bases are a match to TRBD2. The germline V gene encodes CDR1 MGHRA and CDR2 YSYEKL. The CDR3 contains 16 residues. Germline trimming cut 3 bases from V and 4 bases from J; bases unmatched to any gene: 10.

DNA for the CDR3: TGTGCCAGCAGTACACTGAACACTGAAGCTTTCTTT. Translated, it gives CASSTLNTEAFF. The J gene is TRBJ1-1, the V gene TRBV12-3 or TRBV12-4; no definite D call. V was cut by 5 bases and J by 0 bases, with 4 bases left in between. This CDR3 is 12 amino acids long.

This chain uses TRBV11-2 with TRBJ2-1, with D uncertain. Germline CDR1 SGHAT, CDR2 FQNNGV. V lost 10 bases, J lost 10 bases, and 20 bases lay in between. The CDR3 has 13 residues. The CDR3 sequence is CATTTWATLEQFF. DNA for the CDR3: TGTGCCACCACGACGTGGGCCACTTTAGAGCAGTTCTTC.

The CDR3 coding sequence is TGTGCCAGCTCACCTTTGACAGGGAACACTGAAGCTTTCTTT. This gives the protein CASSPLTGNTEAFF. The rearrangement joins TRBV18 to TRBJ1-1; possibly TRBD1 for D (6 bases). CDR1 and CDR2 from the germline V gene are KGHSH and LQKENI. The CDR3 sequence is 14 residues long. V lost 3 bases and J lost 1, with 9 bases in between.